This note documents a single TCR beta chain sequence. Its antigen is currently unknown. This table comes from immunoSEQ multiplex PCR, and its TCRdb copy is limited to in-frame clones, with some not included. The table lists about 91,000 clones, around 84% of them singletons. The source of the sample is a study of OX40 agonist ivuxolimab in advanced cancers. Overall study findings and caveats: CD4+ and CD8+ blood T cells expanded clonally by week 6 at 0.1 to 3.0 mg/kg.

This CDR3 region has 15 residues. V lost 5 bases to trimming and J lost 2 bases, with 13 bases between them. Germline V gene lookup returns CDR1 SNHLY and CDR2 FYNNEI. This receptor was obtained from an adult with an advanced solid tumor such as melanoma, head and neck, liver or kidney cancer. This material consisted of CD4+ or CD8+ T cells sorted from blood, taken in a trial of the OX40 agonist ivuxolimab. The V and J genes are TRBV2 and TRBJ1-3; D possibly corresponds to TRBD1 (6 bases). CDR3 in DNA: TGTGCCAGCAGTCCTCAGGGGAAAGCTGGAAACACCATATATTTT. Protein sequence: CASSPQGKAGNTIYF.